This TCR beta chain originates from a study of blood T cells in healthy people across ages. As for the study in general: Per two T cells, about one barcoded beta molecule was captured through template switching. Study-level results: While age rose, TCR beta diversity per million T cells dropped in a roughly linear way.

The individuals who served as donors were healthy Caucasians living in Russia, aged roughly 6 to 100. Total RNA, at least 5 micrograms per sample, was extracted from PBMCs. The CDR3 loop spans 15 amino acids. Trimming removed 6 bases at V and 7 bases at J, with 19 bases between. Alongside a J-beta primer mix, a sample-barcoded 5' primer served in a second PCR lasting about 7 to 11 cycles. Via MiXCR, TCRdb re-called the 5' RACE reads, giving one row per CDR3 protein. Here the sample spans 700,000 to 950,000 distinct CDR3 sequences, more than 40% being singletons. This clonotype was observed a few times. Its matching antigen is unknown.

The TCR originated in a woman aged 60-70 years in good health. The V call is TRBV12-3 or TRBV12-4, the J call TRBJ2-1; a possible D gene is TRBD2 (6 bases). The sample taken for sequencing was blood. The DNA for the CDR3 is TGTGCCAGCAGCCCGAGCGCGGGGTGGGGAAATGAGCAGTTCTTC. Translation gives CASSPSAGWGNEQFF.